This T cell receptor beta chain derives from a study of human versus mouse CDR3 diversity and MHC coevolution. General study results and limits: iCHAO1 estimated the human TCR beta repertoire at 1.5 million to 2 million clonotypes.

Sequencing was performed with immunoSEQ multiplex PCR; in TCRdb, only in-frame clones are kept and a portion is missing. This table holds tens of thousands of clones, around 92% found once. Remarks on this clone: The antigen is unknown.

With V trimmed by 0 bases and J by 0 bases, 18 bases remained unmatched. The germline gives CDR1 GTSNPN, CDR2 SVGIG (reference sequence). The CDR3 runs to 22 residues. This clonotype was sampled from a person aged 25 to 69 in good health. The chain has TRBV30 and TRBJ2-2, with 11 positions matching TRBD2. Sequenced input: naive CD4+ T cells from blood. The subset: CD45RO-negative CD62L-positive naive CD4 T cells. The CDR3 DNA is TGTGCCTGGAGTGTACTCCGTGTGGGGCTAGCGGGGGGTTTCGCGAACACCGGGGAGCTGTTTTTT. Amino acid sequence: CAWSVLRVGLAGGFANTGELFF.